Listed below are T cell receptor beta chains from one sample, sequenced in a study of T cells expressing NK-cell markers. TCRdb reanalyzed the 5' RACE reads and collapses them to one entry per CDR3 protein, without DNA. This table lists roughly 420,000 distinct CDR3 sequences. Sequenced sample: blood T cells: a sorted CD56 or NKG2C T cell subset, CD4+ or CD8+ T cells, or bulk PBMC T cells (not recorded which). Every receptor here comes from a woman between 18 and 69 years old in good health. The CDR3 runs from the conserved cysteine through the conserved F or W.

TRBJ1-2 | TRBV6-5 | CASSYFPQGGYGYTF
TRBJ2-2 | TRBV6-5 | CASSYPGRDGGELFF
TRBJ2-5 | TRBV27 | CASRDPEVPEETQYF
TRBJ1-5 | TRBV3-1 | CASGDVANQPQHF
TRBJ1-2 | TRBV7-3 | CASSLTERRLAGRGERDYGYTF
TRBJ2-3 | TRBV2 | CAPGGGPSDTQYF
TRBJ2-2 | TRBV29-1 | CSTPGWHGELFF
TRBJ2-3 | TRBV5-4 | CASSLATATDTQYF
TRBJ2-1 | TRBV5-4 | CASSLGQRNNNEQFF
TRBJ1-2 | TRBV12-3/TRBV12-4 | CASSLHRGTSGYTF
TRBJ1-1 | TRBV5-4 | CATGRVNTEAFF
TRBJ2-1 | TRBV11-2 | CASSPRVTPQNNEQFF
TRBJ1-5 | TRBV12-3/TRBV12-4 | CASRFFPGLPNQPQHF
TRBJ2-1 | TRBV20-1 | CSVVRPGLGSNEQFF
TRBJ2-5 | TRBV4-3 | CASSQRSGGAGETQYF
TRBJ1-5 | TRBV30 | CAWSVQGWDQPQHF
TRBJ1-5 | TRBV5-6 | CASSLGVSQPQHF
TRBJ2-1 | TRBV23-1 | CASSQTPSWDNNEQFF
TRBJ2-2 | TRBV19 | CASTGRPRALDTGELFF
TRBJ1-3 | TRBV18 | CASSPGRNPGNTIYF
TRBJ2-3 | TRBV12-3/TRBV12-4 | CASSNSGGAVDTQYF
TRBJ2-3 | TRBV24-1 | CATSDAGLAGATQYF